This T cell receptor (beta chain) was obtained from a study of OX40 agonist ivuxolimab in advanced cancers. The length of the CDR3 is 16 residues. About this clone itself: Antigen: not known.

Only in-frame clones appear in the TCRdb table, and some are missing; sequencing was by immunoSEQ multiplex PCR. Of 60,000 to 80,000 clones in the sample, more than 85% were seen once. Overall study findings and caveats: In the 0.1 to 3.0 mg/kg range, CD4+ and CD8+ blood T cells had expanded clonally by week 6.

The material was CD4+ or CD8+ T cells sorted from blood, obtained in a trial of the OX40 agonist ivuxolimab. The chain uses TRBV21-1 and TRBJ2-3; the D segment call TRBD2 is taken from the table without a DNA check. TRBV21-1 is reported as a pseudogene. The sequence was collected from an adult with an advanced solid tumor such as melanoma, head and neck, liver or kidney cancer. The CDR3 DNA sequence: TGTGCCAGCAGCAAAGAAGGGACTAGGGTCACAGATACGCAGTATTTT. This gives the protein CASSKEGTRVTDTQYF.